The clone carrying this T cell receptor (beta chain) was recorded a few times. Other DNA sequences of this sample code for an identical CDR3. How the authors handled the data: Estimates of nucleated cell counts were drawn from the amplification of reference gene primers. TCRdb's table, derived via immunoSEQ multiplex PCR, lists solely in-frame clones and lacks some. Clone size and V and J calls were adopted from that table, with D and trimming inferred from the DNA. The sample lists roughly 120,000 clones, approximately 84% seen once, with roughly 1.4% in the top ten. This specimen belongs to a study of blood T cell repertoires in COVID-19. In the study overall: The United States, Italy and Spain provided the acute and convalescent COVID-19 samples. PBMCs, B-cell-depleted T cells, or T cells provided the cDNA or gDNA that made up the material.

Trimming took off 0 bases at V and 3 bases at J, with 13 bases between the two ends. There are 15 residues in the CDR3. Germline-derived CDR1 and CDR2 are SGHRS and YFSETQ. Sequencing was carried out using peripheral blood. This clonotype was obtained from a man in his forties with acute or convalescent COVID-19. The chain combines TRBV5-1 with TRBJ2-7, with TRBD2 as a possible D gene (7 bases). The DNA of the CDR3 is TGCGCCAGCAGCTTGGCCGGGGGGCGCGGCTACGAGCAGTACTTC. As protein: CASSLAGGRGYEQYF.